This record looks at one T cell receptor (beta chain) sequence and its context. The table came from immunoSEQ multiplex PCR; TCRdb's copy has only in-frame clones and leaves some out. The table lists some 90,000 clones, about 86% of them singletons. The data stem from a study of radiotherapy plus CTLA-4 blockade in lung cancer. The CDR3 covers 15 residues. Looked up from germline, CDR1 is LGHNA and CDR2 is YSLEER. V was cut by 0 bases and J by 0 bases, with 8 bases left in between. The specimen was peripheral blood, collected from a patient treated with radiotherapy plus ipilimumab. The chain is built from TRBV4-3 and TRBJ1-2, with a tentative D call TRBD1 (5 bases). The sequence was collected from a human donor with non-small cell lung cancer who had a partial response to radiotherapy plus ipilimumab. For the CDR3, the DNA is TGCGCCAGCAGCCAAGATCGCAGGGCTAACTATGGCTACACCTTC. Translation gives CASSQDRRANYGYTF.